Below, 16 T cell receptor beta chains from the same sample are listed, as sequenced in a study of CD8+ T cells in alopecia areata. Extraction of RNA preceded its reverse transcription into cDNA, which served as the sequencing template. The assay was immunoSEQ multiplex PCR, and TCRdb's table has in-frame clones only and misses some. The sample consists of roughly 110,000 clones, approximately 51% of them appearing once. The treatment is: oral pan-JAK inhibitor, 5-10 mg twice daily. Here the sequenced sample was CD4+ T cells sorted from blood, taken at week 24, from a patient treated with tofacitinib. These receptors all stem from a human donor with alopecia areata.

The chain couples TRBV19 to TRBJ1-5, with D possibly TRBD1 on 6 matching bases. Germline CDR1 LNHDA, CDR2 SQIVND (reference sequence). V lost 8 bases, J lost 5 bases, and 13 bases lay in between. CDR3 length equals 13 residues. Here the CDR3 DNA reads TGTGCCAGTCGACAGGAGCTCTATCAGCCCCAGCATTTT. Protein product: CASRQELYQPQHF.

This clone was seen once. The rearrangement joins TRBV5-1 to TRBJ1-2; D is unclear. V lost 4 bases to trimming and J lost 10 bases, with 20 bases between them. The length of the CDR3 is 14 residues. CDR1 is SGHRS, CDR2 YFSETQ, per germline. The CDR3 DNA is TGCGCCAGCAGCCAGGCGGAGCCCCGTGAACCCTACACCTTC. Its protein is CASSQAEPREPYTF. Filled out from reference TRBV5-1 and TRBJ1-2, the complete variable domain reads KAGVTQTPRYLIKTRGQQVTLSCSPISGHRSVSWYQQTPGQGLQFLFEYFSETQRNKGNFPGRFSGRQFSNSRSEMNVSTLELGDSALYLCASSQAEPREPYTFGSGTRLTVV.

The gene calls are TRBV27 and TRBJ2-3; D remains ambiguous. CDR3 length equals 12 residues. V was shortened by 0 bases and J by 9 bases, with 7 bases between the two germline ends. Germline V gene lookup returns CDR1 MNHEY and CDR2 SMNVEV (reference sequence). This CDR3 is CASSLSIGTQYF. DNA of the CDR3: TGTGCCAGCAGTTTATCGATCGGAACGCAGTATTTT.

In this sample, this clone turned up a few times. The chain employs TRBV25-1 and TRBJ2-5, with D perhaps matching TRBD2 (7 bases). Germline values: CDR1 MGHDK, CDR2 SYGVNS. The length of the CDR3 is 15 residues. V dropped 5 bases and J dropped 0 bases, with 13 bases sitting between them. The CDR3 reads CASSRGGTNQETQYF. CDR3 in DNA: TGTGCCAGCAGTCGAGGGGGGACTAACCAAGAGACCCAGTACTTC.

The DNA of the CDR3 is TGCAGCGCAAAAATATGGGTACCGACAGGGCCTAACTATGGCTACACCTTC. Amino acids: CSAKIWVPTGPNYGYTF. The V and J genes are TRBV29-1 and TRBJ1-2; 7 positions match TRBD1. Germline V gives CDR1 SQVTM, CDR2 ANQGSEA. The length of the CDR3 is 17 residues. Germline trimming cut 7 bases from V and 0 bases from J; bases unmatched to any gene: 17.

The chain has TRBV18 and TRBJ1-1; D not certain. Per the germline V gene, CDR1 is KGHSH and CDR2 is LQKENI. V gave up 0 bases and J gave up 7 bases, with 9 bases separating them. This CDR3 is 13 amino acids long. The CDR3 sequence: CASSPPGSREAFF. The CDR3 region has the DNA TGTGCCAGCTCACCACCGGGGAGCCGTGAAGCTTTCTTT.

This clone occurred a few times. The chain uses TRBV7-6 and TRBJ2-3; tentative D call: TRBD1 (6 bases). V dropped 6 bases and J dropped 6 bases, with 19 bases sitting between them. From germline, CDR1 is SGHVS and CDR2 FNYEAQ. The CDR3 runs to 15 residues. This CDR3 is CASSSTWGPRDTQYF. CDR3 nucleotides: TGTGCCAGCAGTTCGACCTGGGGGCCAAGGGATACGCAGTATTTT.

This clone was counted a few times. J is TRBJ2-5 and V is TRBV6-6, with TRBD2 matching over 11 bases. The germline V gene has CDR1 MNHNY and CDR2 SVGAGI (reference sequence). The CDR3 has 15 residues. The V and J ends lost 7 bases and 1 base, in that order; junction bases with no gene match: 5. The CDR3 DNA follows: TGTGCCAGCACCACTAGCGGGGGCCCCCAAGAGACCCAGTACTTC. Residues: CASTTSGGPQETQYF.

This clone was counted only a few times. This rearrangement joins TRBV29-1 to TRBJ2-1; 7 bases match TRBD1. Germline CDR1 SQVTM, CDR2 ANQGSEA. J was trimmed by 6 bases and V by 6 bases; bases with no gene match: 11. CDR3 length equals 14 residues. In DNA form, the CDR3 reads TGCAGCGTAGCTAAACAGGGGAACGGCAATGAGCAGTTCTTC. Its translation is CSVAKQGNGNEQFF.

The CDR3 reads CASSQDRVGPYEQYF. In nucleotides, the CDR3 is TGTGCCAGCAGCCAAGACAGGGTCGGTCCCTACGAGCAGTACTTC. The rearrangement joins TRBV6-5 to TRBJ2-7; 7 nucleotides agree with TRBD1. V gave up 6 bases and J gave up 2 bases; unmatched junction bases: 10. The CDR3 is made up of 15 amino acids. Per germline, CDR1 MNHEY and CDR2 SVGAGI.

The rearrangement uses TRBV25-1 and TRBJ2-5, with TRBD2 identical over 9 bases. This CDR3 contains 18 residues. With V trimmed by 0 bases and J by 6 bases, 14 bases remained unmatched. Germline CDR1 is MGHDK and CDR2 is SYGVNS. The CDR3 coding sequence is TGTGCCAGCAGTGAATATCCCGGGGGTAGCGGGGGTGGAAAGACCCAGTACTTC. Its translation is CASSEYPGGSGGGKTQYF.

J is TRBJ2-5 and V is TRBV10-3; TRBD2 matches at 12 bases. Germline V gene data show CDR1 as ENHRY and CDR2 as SYGVKD. With V trimmed by 3 bases and J by 5 bases, 4 bases remained unmatched. CDR3 length equals 15 residues. The CDR3 DNA reads as TGTGCCATCAGTGAAGGACTAGCGGGGAGTGAGACCCAGTACTTC. It yields the protein CAISEGLAGSETQYF.

The sample holds a few counts of this clone. CDR3 DNA sequence: TGTGCCAGCAGCGTAGGCGGGGAGCAGTCCTACGAGCAGTACTTC. Translation: CASSVGGEQSYEQYF. The V call is TRBV9, the J call TRBJ2-7; tentative D call: TRBD2 (6 bases). Germline V gene data show CDR1 as SGDLS and CDR2 as YYNGEE. There are 15 residues in the CDR3. The V end lost 0 bases, the J end lost 1 base, and 11 bases lay between the germline ends.

V is TRBV18 and J is TRBJ1-2; D is undetermined. With 2 bases removed from V and 8 bases from J, the gap between germline ends came to 12 bases. Germline-derived CDR1 and CDR2 are KGHSH and LQKENI. The CDR3 is 13 residues long. The CDR3 loop is CASSPSWNEGYTF. DNA for the CDR3: TGTGCCAGCTCACCAAGTTGGAACGAGGGCTACACCTTC. The full variable domain, completed using reference TRBV18 and TRBJ1-2, is NAGVMQNPRHLVRRRGQEARLRCSPMKGHSHVYWYRQLPEEGLKFMVYLQKENIIDESGMPKERFSAEFPKEGPSILRIQQVVRGDSAAYFCASSPSWNEGYTFGSGTRLTVV.

The CDR3 region is CASSQGSSRNNEKLFF. CDR3 nucleotide sequence: TGCGCCAGCAGCCAAGGGTCATCCAGAAACAATGAAAAACTGTTTTTT. The chain couples TRBV4-1 to TRBJ1-4; D gene ambiguous. CDR1 is MGHRA, CDR2 YSYEKL, per germline. V shed 1 base and J shed 5 bases, with 14 bases lying between them. The CDR3 sequence is 16 residues long.

The chain uses TRBV6-5 and TRBJ2-2, with a weak D call TRBD2 (6 bases). The length of the CDR3 is 15 residues. Germline V gene sequence: CDR1 MNHEY, CDR2 SVGAGI. Trimming took off 0 bases at V and 4 bases at J, with 9 bases between the two ends. The chain's CDR3 is CASSYSIGGTGELFF. The CDR3 DNA follows: TGTGCCAGCAGTTACTCGATCGGGGGCACCGGGGAGCTGTTTTTT.